Listed below are T cell receptor beta chains from one sample, sequenced in a study of beta chain features in type 1 diabetes. Data came from immunoSEQ multiplex PCR; TCRdb stores just in-frame clones and leaves some out. The sample lists 450,000 to 550,000 clones; approximately 30% were seen once. Sequenced: naive CD4+ T cells from blood. These receptors all stem from a man aged 18 to 29 in good health. The CDR3 runs from the conserved cysteine through the conserved F or W. The D gene is left open where the match is weak. Not all rows give a size; the values are once, few, many and, for expanded clones, a class.

D	size	V	J	CDR3	DNA
TRBD1	NA	TRBV29-1	TRBJ2-5	CSAWTGVSETQYF	TGCAGCGCCTGGACAGGGGTATCAGAGACCCAGTACTTC
TRBD2	NA	TRBV7-2	TRBJ2-5	CASRDSGIDQTQYF	TGTGCCAGCAGAGATAGCGGGATTGATCAGACCCAGTACTTC
NA	NA	TRBV5-1	TRBJ1-1	CASSLVPAEAFF	TGCGCCAGCAGCTTGGTGCCCGCTGAAGCTTTCTTT
TRBD1	few	TRBV4-2	TRBJ2-7	CASSQVHQPGQGTYEQYF	TGTGCCAGCAGCCAAGTTCACCAACCGGGACAGGGAACCTACGAGCAGTACTTC
NA	NA	TRBV5-1	TRBJ2-3	CASTRLASTDTQYF	TGCGCCAGCACCCGACTTGCTAGCACAGATACGCAGTATTTT
NA	many	TRBV14	TRBJ2-3	CASSHTDTQYF	TGTGCCAGCAGCCACACAGATACGCAGTATTTT
NA	NA	TRBV4-3	TRBJ2-4	CASSQGHTKNIQYF	TGCGCCAGCAGCCAAGGACACACCAAAAACATTCAGTACTTC
TRBD2	NA	TRBV7-6	TRBJ2-3	CASSFLSGRVADTQYF	TGTGCCAGCAGCTTTCTGAGCGGGAGGGTTGCAGATACGCAGTATTTT
TRBD2	once	TRBV7-3	TRBJ2-2	CASSSPGLATGELFF	TGTGCCAGCAGCTCCCCGGGACTAGCCACCGGGGAGCTGTTTTTT
NA	few	TRBV4-2	TRBJ2-3	CASSQEGKAPDTQYF	TGTGCCAGCAGCCAAGAAGGGAAGGCCCCAGATACGCAGTATTTT
NA	NA	TRBV7-2	TRBJ2-2	CASSLVHTGELFF	TGTGCCAGCAGCTTAGTTCACACCGGGGAGCTGTTTTTT
NA	NA	TRBV7-7	TRBJ2-5	CASSPRQGGETQYF	TGTGCTAGCAGCCCAAGACAGGGAGGAGAGACCCAGTACTTC
TRBD1	NA	TRBV4-1	TRBJ2-1	CASSQDSRQGYVIEQFF	TGCGCCAGCAGCCAAGATTCGAGACAGGGGTATGTCATTGAGCAGTTCTTC
TRBD2	few	TRBV29-1	TRBJ2-5	CSVAGTPGRGAQYF	TGCAGCGTGGCCGGGACGCCGGGTCGGGGGGCCCAGTACTTC
NA	few	TRBV29-1	TRBJ2-3	CSVAPSTDTQYF	TGCAGCGTCGCGCCGAGCACAGATACGCAGTATTTT
NA	few	TRBV11-2	TRBJ1-5	CASSRTGNQPQHF	TGTGCCAGCAGTCGAACAGGGAACCAGCCCCAGCATTTT
NA	NA	TRBV7-2	TRBJ2-3	CASTTTDTQYF	TGTGCCAGCACCACGACAGATACGCAGTATTTT
NA	NA	TRBV5-1	TRBJ2-7	CASSSRESGYEQYF	TGCGCCAGCAGCTCCAGGGAATCCGGCTACGAGCAGTACTTC
TRBD1	NA	TRBV7-3	TRBJ2-6	CASSPQGSGANVLTF	TGTGCCAGCAGCCCACAGGGGTCTGGGGCCAACGTCCTGACTTTC
NA	NA	TRBV29-1	TRBJ1-3	CSVRGFGNTIYF	TGCAGCGTCAGGGGATTTGGAAACACCATATATTTT
NA	few	TRBV30	TRBJ2-1	CAWEKTRGYNEQFF	TGTGCCTGGGAGAAGACACGGGGCTACAATGAGCAGTTCTTC
NA	NA	TRBV2	TRBJ2-7	CASSERWYFNEQYF	TGTGCCAGCAGTGAGAGGTGGTATTTCAACGAGCAGTACTTC
TRBD1	few	TRBV30	TRBJ2-7	CAWSVQGTGSPGYF	TGTGCCTGGAGTGTACAGGGGACAGGGTCACCGGGGTACTTC
TRBD2	few	TRBV7-9	TRBJ2-3	CASSARTSGRVTDTQYF	TGTGCCAGCAGCGCGCGGACTAGCGGGAGAGTCACAGATACGCAGTATTTT
TRBD1	NA	TRBV5-1	TRBJ2-2	CASSGPGTANTGELFF	TGCGCCAGCAGCGGTCCCGGGACAGCGAACACCGGGGAGCTGTTTTTT